What follows are 15 T cell receptor beta chains derived from one specimen sequenced in a study of shared clonotypes between healthy human individuals. Some clones are missing from TCRdb's copy, which holds only in-frame ones; the method was immunoSEQ multiplex PCR. The sample has approximately 2.5 million clones; 80% to 95% are singletons. The sample consisted of naive CD4+ T cells from PBMCs. Regarding subset: CD45RA+ positively selected. The receptors shown here come from a young man in good health. Some clones in this sample may be carry-over from other donors' samples.

The rearrangement links TRBV9 to TRBJ2-3; the D is unclear. The germline CDR1 and CDR2 sequences are SGDLS and YYNGEE. Trimming took 0 bases from V and 5 from J, leaving 7 bases between them. This CDR3 spans 13 amino acids. The CDR3 region has the DNA TGTGCCAGCAGCGTAGGATCGGAAGATACGCAGTATTTT. As protein: CASSVGSEDTQYF. Together with reference TRBV9 and TRBJ2-3, the CDR3 gives the full variable domain: DSGVTQTPKHLITATGQRVTLRCSPRSGDLSVYWYQQSLDQGLQFLIQYYNGEERAKGNILERFSAQQFPDLHSELNLSSLELGDSALYFCASSVGSEDTQYFGPGTRLTVL.

The chain couples TRBV4-1 to TRBJ2-5; 10 bases align to TRBD2. Germline lookup yields CDR1 MGHRA and CDR2 YSYEKL. The CDR3 is 16 amino acids. The V and J ends lost 1 base and 3 bases, in that order; junction bases with no gene match: 5. CDR3 DNA sequence: TGCGCCAGCAGCCAAGGAGGTCTAGCGGGAGAAGAGACCCAGTACTTC. It translates to CASSQGGLAGEETQYF.

This chain connects TRBV4-2 to TRBJ2-7; 8 positions agree with TRBD2. V trimming: 4 bases; J trimming: 6 bases; junction bases outside the gene matches: 11. Germline V gene data show CDR1 as LGHNA and CDR2 as YNFKEQ. The CDR3 totals 15 residues. Here the CDR3 DNA reads TGTGCCAGCAGCCCCGGCGATCGGGAGGGTAGCGAGCAGTACTTC. Residues: CASSPGDREGSEQYF.

The rearrangement joins TRBV6-5 to TRBJ2-1; no clear D. V lost 8 bases and J lost 6, with 5 bases in between. This CDR3 has 10 residues. Germline lookup yields CDR1 MNHEY and CDR2 SVGAGI. The DNA for the CDR3 is TGTGCCAGCCGAGGCAATGAGCAGTTCTTC. Protein sequence: CASRGNEQFF.

The chain employs TRBV5-5 and TRBJ2-7, with 8 bases matching TRBD2. Germline CDR1 and CDR2: SGHKS and YYEKEE (reference sequence). CDR3 length: 14 amino acids. The trim removed 4 bases at V and 3 bases at J, leaving 6 bases unmatched. The CDR3 spells CASSPSGSVYEQYF. CDR3 nucleotides: TGTGCCAGCAGCCCCAGCGGGAGCGTCTACGAGCAGTACTTC.

J is TRBJ2-3 and V is TRBV6-5; 11 nucleotides align to TRBD2. The trim removed 1 base at V and 3 bases at J, leaving 3 bases unmatched. CDR1 MNHEY and CDR2 SVGAGI come from the germline V gene. CDR3 length equals 16 residues. This CDR3 is CASSYFSSGRTDTQYF. The DNA for the CDR3 is TGTGCCAGCAGTTACTTCTCTAGCGGGAGGACAGATACGCAGTATTTT.

The chain uses TRBV6-6 and TRBJ1-3; a possible D gene is TRBD1 (5 bases). The ends were cut back, 7 bases at V and 2 bases at J, with 12 bases in the middle. CDR3 length: 14 amino acids. The germline V gene encodes CDR1 MNHNY and CDR2 SVGAGI (reference sequence). CDR3 loop: CASKSGGTGNTIYF. DNA of the CDR3: TGTGCCAGCAAATCTGGGGGAACTGGAAACACCATATATTTT.

V gene TRBV7-8 combines with J gene TRBJ2-6; a weak D match, TRBD1 (6 bases). Per the germline V gene, CDR1 is SGHVS and CDR2 is FQNEAQ. The CDR3 is made up of 15 amino acids. With 4 bases removed from V and 2 bases from J, the gap between germline ends came to 9 bases. CDR3 nucleotides: TGTGCCAGCAGCTCACACAGGGCTGGGGCCAACGTCCTGACTTTC. Translated, it gives CASSSHRAGANVLTF.

This chain connects TRBV4-1 to TRBJ2-7; 8 bases are a match to TRBD2. Trimming cost V 2 bases and J 3 bases; bases outside gene matches: 9. Germline values: CDR1 MGHRA, CDR2 YSYEKL. This CDR3 is 16 amino acids long. As DNA, the CDR3 is TGCGCCAGCAGCCAATCCCCGGGAACTAGCGGCTACGAGCAGTACTTC. Protein sequence: CASSQSPGTSGYEQYF.

The CDR3 sequence: CATSERRGERLREKLFF. The CDR3 DNA sequence: TGTGCCACCTCCGAGCGCAGGGGGGAACGACTGAGGGAAAAACTGTTTTTT. The rearrangement joins TRBV19 to TRBJ1-4; 7 bases align to TRBD1. The CDR3 totals 17 residues. Germline CDR1 and CDR2: LNHDA and SQIVND (reference sequence). V lost 10 bases, J lost 8 bases, and 22 bases stayed unmatched.

The chain recombines TRBV2 with TRBJ2-5; perhaps TRBD1 as D (5 bases). V shed 4 bases and J shed 5 bases, with 17 bases lying between them. The CDR3 is 15 residues long. The germline CDR1 and CDR2 sequences are SNHLY and FYNNEI. Written as DNA, the CDR3 is TGTGCCAGCAGTGTGACCAGGGTGGTCCGGGAGACCCAGTACTTC. Protein: CASSVTRVVRETQYF.

This chain uses TRBV7-8 with TRBJ1-5; D is unclear. This CDR3 has 15 amino acids. V lost 4 bases to trimming and J lost 0 bases, with 10 bases between them. Germline V lookup: CDR1 SGHVS, CDR2 FQNEAQ. CDR3 in DNA: TGTGCCAGCAGCTGGACGGATCATAGCAATCAGCCCCAGCATTTT. The encoded protein is CASSWTDHSNQPQHF. Together with reference TRBV7-8 and TRBJ1-5, the CDR3 gives the full variable domain: GAGVSQSPRYKVAKRGQDVALRCDPISGHVSLFWYQQALGQGPEFLTYFQNEAQLDKSGLPSDRFFAERPEGSVSTLKIQRTQQEDSAVYLCASSWTDHSNQPQHFGDGTRLSIL.

The CDR3 nucleotides are TGCGCCAGCAGCTTGGAAGGGTACAACACCGGGGAGCTGTTTTTT. It encodes CASSLEGYNTGELFF. This chain links TRBV5-1 with TRBJ2-2; no reliable D call. V was shortened by 0 bases and J by 2 bases, with 8 bases between the two germline ends. CDR1 is SGHRS, CDR2 YFSETQ, per germline. The CDR3 runs 15 residues.

V usage is TRBV7-9 and J usage is TRBJ2-7; possible D gene TRBD1, 6 bases. Germline CDR1 SEHNR, CDR2 FQNEAQ (reference sequence). V shed 1 base and J shed 2 bases, with 12 bases lying between them. CDR3 length: 15 amino acids. The CDR3 here is CASSLGWDKTYEQYF. The CDR3 DNA is TGTGCCAGCAGCTTAGGCTGGGACAAGACCTACGAGCAGTACTTC.

In nucleotides, the CDR3 is TGTGCCAGCTACAGGGTCATGAACACTGAAGCTTTCTTT. Its protein is CASYRVMNTEAFF. The chain recombines TRBV2 with TRBJ1-1, with a possible D match to TRBD1 (6 bases). Germline V gene data show CDR1 as SNHLY and CDR2 as FYNNEI. V dropped 8 bases and J dropped 0 bases, with 10 bases sitting between them. The CDR3 is made up of 13 amino acids.